The 23 T cell receptor beta chains listed next were all sequenced from one sample in a study of blood T cell repertoires in COVID-19. Data came from immunoSEQ multiplex PCR; TCRdb stores just in-frame clones and leaves some out. The sample shows over 45,000 clones, approximately 90% of them seen only once. Sequenced material: peripheral blood. The receptor source for this set is a woman aged 55-69 years with active COVID-19.

The J gene is TRBJ2-1, the V gene TRBV2; 9 bases match TRBD1. CDR1 and CDR2 from the germline V gene are SNHLY and FYNNEI. This CDR3 comprises 14 residues. Trimming cost V 5 bases and J 2 bases; bases outside gene matches: 1. The CDR3 nucleotides are TGTGCCAGCAGTCGGGACAGGGCCTACAATGAGCAGTTCTTC. Translated, it gives CASSRDRAYNEQFF.

This chain links TRBV9 with TRBJ2-3; weak D call: TRBD2 (5 bases). The CDR3 is 15 amino acids. The ends were cut back, 4 bases at V and 0 bases at J, with 12 bases in the middle. Looked up from germline, CDR1 is SGDLS and CDR2 is YYNGEE. The CDR3 coding sequence is TGTGCCAGCAGCACGACGGGAATTAGCACAGATACGCAGTATTTT. Encoded protein: CASSTTGISTDTQYF.

J is TRBJ2-2 and V is TRBV5-1; D is perhaps TRBD1 (5 bases). The V gene lost 0 bases and the J gene lost 3 bases, with 12 bases spanning the gap. This CDR3 comprises 16 residues. CDR1 and CDR2 from the germline V gene are SGHRS and YFSETQ. CDR3 residues: CASSLATRADTGELFF. CDR3 DNA: TGCGCCAGCAGCTTGGCCACCAGGGCGGACACCGGGGAGCTGTTTTTT.

CDR3 sequence: CASSVNTGAREETQYF. The DNA of the CDR3 is TGCGCCAGCAGCGTTAATACAGGGGCGAGGGAAGAGACCCAGTACTTC. This chain uses TRBV5-1 with TRBJ2-5; TRBD1 agrees at 7 bases. Germline values: CDR1 SGHRS, CDR2 YFSETQ. This CDR3 has 16 amino acids. Trimming at V came to 4 bases and at J to 3 bases, leaving 12 bases not matched to a gene.

V is TRBV6-1 and J is TRBJ1-4, with TRBD1 as a possible D gene (5 bases). Germline CDR1 and CDR2: MNHNS and SASEGT. The CDR3 sequence is 15 residues long. Trimming pared 5 bases from V and 3 bases from J, leaving 13 bases between. In DNA, the CDR3 is TGTGCCAGCAGTTCGGTACAGGTTCCTAATGAAAAACTGTTTTTT. Protein sequence: CASSSVQVPNEKLFF.

This chain links TRBV11-1 with TRBJ2-5; TRBD1 agrees at 7 bases. Germline CDR1 is SGHAT and CDR2 is FQDESV (reference sequence). The CDR3 totals 16 residues. The trim removed 6 bases at V and 1 base at J, leaving 11 bases unmatched. CDR3: CASSWGNRGSQETQYF. The CDR3 bases are TGTGCCAGCAGTTGGGGGAACAGGGGTTCCCAAGAGACCCAGTACTTC.

The J gene is TRBJ1-1, the V gene TRBV10-2; a possible D gene is TRBD1 (5 bases). Trimming removed 0 bases from V and 5 bases from J, with 13 bases in between. The CDR3 spans 15 residues. Germline V lookup: CDR1 WSHSY, CDR2 SAAADI. CDR3 sequence reads: CASSESLQGGTEAFF. In nucleotides, the CDR3 is TGCGCCAGCAGTGAGTCCCTGCAGGGAGGGACTGAAGCTTTCTTT.

The gene calls are TRBV12-3 or TRBV12-4 and TRBJ1-2; TRBD1 might be the D (5 bases). The CDR3 has 12 residues. V was cut by 8 bases and J by 4 bases, with 11 bases left in between. This chain's CDR3 is CASGRVSYGYTF. DNA for the CDR3: TGTGCCAGCGGCAGGGTGAGCTATGGCTACACCTTC.

The chain uses TRBV7-9 and TRBJ2-5, with D perhaps matching TRBD1 (5 bases). CDR1 and CDR2 from the germline V gene are SEHNR and FQNEAQ (reference sequence). With 1 base removed from V and 5 bases from J, the gap between germline ends came to 14 bases. The CDR3 has 15 residues. The CDR3 sequence: CASSLEAGMGETQYF. CDR3 in DNA: TGTGCCAGCAGCTTAGAGGCAGGGATGGGGGAGACCCAGTACTTC.

The chain carries TRBV4-2 and TRBJ1-2; D gene uncertain. The V end was cut by 0 bases, the J end by 4 bases, with 6 bases between. Germline V gene sequence: CDR1 LGHNA, CDR2 YNFKEQ. This CDR3 is 13 amino acids long. The CDR3 region has the DNA TGTGCCAGCAGCCAAGAAGGAGGCTATGGCTACACCTTC. Residues: CASSQEGGYGYTF.

This chain links TRBV18 with TRBJ2-7; possible D gene TRBD2, 5 bases. This CDR3 is 14 amino acids long. CDR1 and CDR2 from the germline V gene are KGHSH and LQKENI. V shed 3 bases and J shed 3 bases, with 12 bases lying between them. In DNA form, the CDR3 reads TGTGCCAGCTCACCTATGCTCGGGGACTACGAGCAGTACTTC. Its translation is CASSPMLGDYEQYF.

This CDR3 is CASSLTTTSYEQYF. The CDR3 DNA reads TGTGCCAGCAGTTTGACTACTACTTCCTACGAGCAGTACTTC. The V and J genes are TRBV6-5 and TRBJ2-7; possibly TRBD2 for D (5 bases). The V and J ends lost 4 bases and 1 base respectively, with 11 bases between them. In germline, CDR1 is MNHEY, CDR2 SVGAGI. The CDR3 totals 14 residues.

The chain joins TRBV6-5 to TRBJ1-4; D not resolved. The V gene lost 0 bases and the J gene lost 8 bases, with 13 bases spanning the gap. CDR1 is MNHEY and CDR2 is SVGAGI in the germline V gene. The CDR3 covers 15 residues. DNA for the CDR3: TGTGCCAGCAGTTACTCAGAAGGGAGCGGCGAAAAACTGTTTTTT. This encodes CASSYSEGSGEKLFF.

The V and J genes are TRBV18 and TRBJ2-1; 12 bases fit TRBD1. This CDR3 contains 16 residues. From germline, CDR1 is KGHSH and CDR2 LQKENI. The V and J ends lost 8 bases and 9 bases, in that order; junction bases with no gene match: 14. The CDR3 spells CASAMRSGQGAGEQFF. Written as DNA, the CDR3 is TGTGCCAGCGCAATGAGATCGGGACAGGGGGCCGGTGAGCAGTTCTTC.

The genes are TRBV4-1 and TRBJ2-5; possible D gene TRBD1, 5 bases. The CDR3 runs 14 residues. From germline, CDR1 is MGHRA and CDR2 YSYEKL. Trimming pared 7 bases from V and 3 bases from J, leaving 15 bases between. The CDR3 region has the DNA TGCGCCAGCACCCATGGGGCGATGGAAGAGACCCAGTACTTC. Translating gives CASTHGAMEETQYF.

This clone was picked up one time. The gene calls are TRBV19 and TRBJ2-5; the D gene is possibly TRBD1 (6 bases). V was cut by 5 bases and J by 4 bases, with 14 bases left in between. The CDR3 covers 14 residues. Germline-derived CDR1 and CDR2 are LNHDA and SQIVND (reference sequence). DNA of the CDR3: TGTGCCAGTAGTTTCGGACAGAATAGAGAGACCCAGTACTTC. It encodes CASSFGQNRETQYF.

CDR3 nucleotides: TGTGCCAGCAGCCAAGAAGGACTACTTGACATGCCCGAGGGCTACACCTTC. This translates into CASSQEGLLDMPEGYTF. The V call is TRBV3-1 (or the pseudogene TRBV3-2), the J call TRBJ1-2, with D unresolved. V dropped 0 bases and J dropped 8 bases, with 22 bases sitting between them. The CDR3 is made up of 17 amino acids. Germline CDR1 and CDR2: LGHDT and YNNKEL (reference sequence).

The rearrangement joins TRBV6-2 or TRBV6-3 to TRBJ2-4; weak D call: TRBD1 (6 bases). Per germline, CDR1 MNHEY and CDR2 SVGEGT. The germline V and J ends were trimmed by 0 bases and 1 base, with 13 bases remaining between them. CDR3 length equals 17 residues. The CDR3 DNA follows: TGTGCCAGCAGTTACTCGATCGCAGGGGTGGCCAAAAACATTCAGTACTTC. Translated, it gives CASSYSIAGVAKNIQYF.

The rearrangement uses TRBV5-5 and TRBJ2-5; the D is unclear. The V gene's germline CDR1 is SGHKS and CDR2 YYEKEE (reference sequence). Trimming cost V 0 bases and J 3 bases, with 6 bases left between them. The CDR3 length is 13 residues. The CDR3 DNA is TGTGCCAGCAGCTTGGGTCCAGAAGAGACCCAGTACTTC. As protein: CASSLGPEETQYF.

The rearrangement links TRBV6-6 to TRBJ1-5, with 8 bases identical to TRBD1. The V gene end was trimmed by 0 bases and the J gene end by 14 bases; junction bases not matched to a gene: 9. Germline V gene data show CDR1 as MNHNY and CDR2 as SVGAGI (reference sequence). The CDR3 extends over 14 amino acids. CDR3 sequence (DNA): TGTGCCAGCAGTTACTCAGGACAGGGCCCAATAGAGCATTTT. Translated: CASSYSGQGPIEHF.

The chain employs TRBV9 and TRBJ2-1; 9 bases map to TRBD2. The CDR3 contains 17 residues. J gave up 7 bases and V 3 bases, and 14 bases lay outside the gene matches. Germline CDR1 and CDR2: SGDLS and YYNGEE. The CDR3 DNA is TGTGCCAGCAGCGATGCCCCCGGGACTAGCAATAATAATGAGCAGTTCTTC. Protein: CASSDAPGTSNNNEQFF.

This clone was detected only once. The chain combines TRBV6-5 with TRBJ2-5; 7 nucleotides line up with TRBD2. This CDR3 contains 15 residues. The V segment lost 6 bases and the J segment 2 bases; nucleotides outside the gene matches: 9. The germline CDR1 and CDR2 sequences are MNHEY and SVGAGI. This CDR3 reads CASSREGLWQETQYF. The CDR3, as DNA: TGTGCCAGCAGCAGGGAGGGGTTGTGGCAAGAGACCCAGTACTTC.

The chain has TRBV7-3 and TRBJ2-5, with TRBD2 as a possible D gene (6 bases). This CDR3 contains 14 residues. In germline, CDR1 is SGHTA, CDR2 FQGTGA. Trimming left V 5 bases short and J 3 bases short, with 13 bases between. The CDR3 DNA sequence: TGTGCCAGCAGCCCCGGGGGACCCAAAGAGACCCAGTACTTC. Protein: CASSPGGPKETQYF.